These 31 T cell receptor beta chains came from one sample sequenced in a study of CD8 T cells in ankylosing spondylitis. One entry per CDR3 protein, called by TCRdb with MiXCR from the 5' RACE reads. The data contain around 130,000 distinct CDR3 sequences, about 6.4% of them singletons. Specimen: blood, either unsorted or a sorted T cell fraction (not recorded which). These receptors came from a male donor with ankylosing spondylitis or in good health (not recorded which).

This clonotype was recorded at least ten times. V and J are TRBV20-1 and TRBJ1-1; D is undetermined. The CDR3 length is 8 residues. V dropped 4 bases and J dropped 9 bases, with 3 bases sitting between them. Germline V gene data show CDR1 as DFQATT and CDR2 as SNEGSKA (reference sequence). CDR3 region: CSATKAFF. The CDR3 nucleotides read TGCAGTGCTACCAAAGCTTTCTTT.

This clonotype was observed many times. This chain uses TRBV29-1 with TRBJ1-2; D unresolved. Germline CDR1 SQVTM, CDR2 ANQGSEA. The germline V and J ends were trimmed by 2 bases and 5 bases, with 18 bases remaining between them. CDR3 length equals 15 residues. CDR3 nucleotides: TGCAGCGTTGAAACCGTCGGACTGGAGCCTTATGGCTACACCTTC. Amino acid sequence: CSVETVGLEPYGYTF.

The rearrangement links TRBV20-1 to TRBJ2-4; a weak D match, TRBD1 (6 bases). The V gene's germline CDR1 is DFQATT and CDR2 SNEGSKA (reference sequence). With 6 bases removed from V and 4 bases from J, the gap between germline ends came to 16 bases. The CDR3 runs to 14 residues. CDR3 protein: CSALPTGLKNIQYF. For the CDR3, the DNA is TGCAGTGCCTTACCAACAGGGCTGAAAAACATTCAGTACTTC.

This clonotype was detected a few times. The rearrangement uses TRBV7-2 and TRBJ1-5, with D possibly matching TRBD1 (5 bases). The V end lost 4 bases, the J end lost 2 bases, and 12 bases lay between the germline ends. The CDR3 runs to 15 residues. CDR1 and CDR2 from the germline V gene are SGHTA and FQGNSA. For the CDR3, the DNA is TGTGCCAGCAGCTCATTGCTGGGGGGCAATCAGCCCCAGCATTTT. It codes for CASSSLLGGNQPQHF.

The CDR3 protein is CSAREPGKETQYF. CDR3 sequence (DNA): TGCAGTGCTAGAGAGCCAGGGAAAGAGACCCAGTACTTC. This chain links TRBV20-1 with TRBJ2-5; perhaps TRBD1 as D (5 bases). The V gene's germline CDR1 is DFQATT and CDR2 SNEGSKA (reference sequence). V was pared by 0 bases and J by 3 bases, with 8 bases between. CDR3 length: 13 residues.

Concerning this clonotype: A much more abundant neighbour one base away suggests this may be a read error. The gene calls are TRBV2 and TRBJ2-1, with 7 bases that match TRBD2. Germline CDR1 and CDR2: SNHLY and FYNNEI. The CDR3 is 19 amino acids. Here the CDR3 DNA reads TGTACCAGCAGTTTGCTGGGCCGGGTAGGGCTAGCGGAATTCAATGAGCAGTTCTTC. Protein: CTSSLLGRVGLAEFNEQFF.

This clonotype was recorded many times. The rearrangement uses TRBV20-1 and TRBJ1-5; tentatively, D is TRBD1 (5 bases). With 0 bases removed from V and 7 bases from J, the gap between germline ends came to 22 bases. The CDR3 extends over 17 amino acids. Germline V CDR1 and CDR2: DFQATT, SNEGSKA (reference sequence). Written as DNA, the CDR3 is TGCAGTGCTAGAGATGATGATAGGGGCCGCGCAAGCCAGCCCCAGCATTTT. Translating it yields CSARDDDRGRASQPQHF.

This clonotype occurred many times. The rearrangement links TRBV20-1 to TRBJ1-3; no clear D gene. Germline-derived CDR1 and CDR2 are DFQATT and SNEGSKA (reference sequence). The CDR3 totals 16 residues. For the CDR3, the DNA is TGCAGCGCTTTTCAACAACCCGAGACCAGCGGAAACACCATATATTTT. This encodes CSAFQQPETSGNTIYF.

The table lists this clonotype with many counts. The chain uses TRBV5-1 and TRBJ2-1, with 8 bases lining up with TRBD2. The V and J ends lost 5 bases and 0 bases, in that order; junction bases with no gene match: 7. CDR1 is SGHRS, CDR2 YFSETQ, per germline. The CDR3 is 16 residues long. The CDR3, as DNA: TGCGCCAGCAGAAGAGGCGGGGGGAGCTCCTACAATGAGCAGTTCTTC. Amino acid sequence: CASRRGGGSSYNEQFF.

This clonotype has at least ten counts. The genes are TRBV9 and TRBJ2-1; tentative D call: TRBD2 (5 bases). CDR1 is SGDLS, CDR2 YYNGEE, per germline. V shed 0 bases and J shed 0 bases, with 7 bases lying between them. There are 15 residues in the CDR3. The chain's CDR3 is CASSVGGFSYNEQFF. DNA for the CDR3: TGTGCCAGCAGCGTAGGCGGGTTCTCCTACAATGAGCAGTTCTTC.

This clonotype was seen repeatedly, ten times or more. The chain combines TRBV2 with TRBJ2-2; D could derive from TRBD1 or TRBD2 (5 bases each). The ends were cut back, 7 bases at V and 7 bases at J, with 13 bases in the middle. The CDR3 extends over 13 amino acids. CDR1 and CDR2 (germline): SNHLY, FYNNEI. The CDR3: CASTRDVNGELFF. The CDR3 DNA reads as TGTGCCAGCACCCGGGACGTGAACGGGGAGCTGTTTTTT.

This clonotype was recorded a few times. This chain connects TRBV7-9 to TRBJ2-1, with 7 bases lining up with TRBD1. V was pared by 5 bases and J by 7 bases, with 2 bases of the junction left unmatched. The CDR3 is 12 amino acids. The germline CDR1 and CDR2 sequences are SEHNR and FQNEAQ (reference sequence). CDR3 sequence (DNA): TGTGCCAGCAGCAACAGGGGTAATGAGCAGTTCTTC. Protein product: CASSNRGNEQFF.

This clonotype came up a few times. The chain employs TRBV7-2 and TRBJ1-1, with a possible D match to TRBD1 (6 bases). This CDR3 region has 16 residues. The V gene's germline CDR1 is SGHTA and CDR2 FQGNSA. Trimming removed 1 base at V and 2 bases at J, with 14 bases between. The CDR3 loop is CASSLGGARGNTEAFF. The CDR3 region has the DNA TGTGCCAGCAGCTTAGGGGGGGCTCGAGGTAACACTGAAGCTTTCTTT.

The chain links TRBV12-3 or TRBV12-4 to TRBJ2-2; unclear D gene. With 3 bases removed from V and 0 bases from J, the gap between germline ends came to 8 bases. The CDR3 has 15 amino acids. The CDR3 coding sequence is TGTGCCAGCAGTTTTGGCCGCCCGAACACCGGGGAGCTGTTTTTT. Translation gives CASSFGRPNTGELFF.

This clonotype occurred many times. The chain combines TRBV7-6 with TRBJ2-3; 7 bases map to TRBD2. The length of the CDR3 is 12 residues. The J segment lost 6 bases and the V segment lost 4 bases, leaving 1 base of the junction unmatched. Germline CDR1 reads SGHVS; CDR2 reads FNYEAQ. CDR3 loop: CASSWRGDTQYF. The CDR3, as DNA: TGTGCCAGCAGCTGGCGGGGGGATACGCAGTATTTT.

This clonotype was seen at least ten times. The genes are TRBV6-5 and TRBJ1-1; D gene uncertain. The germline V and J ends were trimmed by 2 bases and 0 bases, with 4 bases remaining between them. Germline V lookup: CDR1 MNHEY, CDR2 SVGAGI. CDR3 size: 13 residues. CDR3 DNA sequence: TGTGCCAGCAGTTACCAGGTGAACACTGAAGCTTTCTTT. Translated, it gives CASSYQVNTEAFF.

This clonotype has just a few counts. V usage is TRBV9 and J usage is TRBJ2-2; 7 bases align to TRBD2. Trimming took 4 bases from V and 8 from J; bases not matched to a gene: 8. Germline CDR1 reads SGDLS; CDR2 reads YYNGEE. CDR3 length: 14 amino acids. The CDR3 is CASSLQGREGELFF. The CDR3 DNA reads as TGTGCCAGCAGCCTACAAGGGAGGGAAGGGGAGCTGTTTTTT.

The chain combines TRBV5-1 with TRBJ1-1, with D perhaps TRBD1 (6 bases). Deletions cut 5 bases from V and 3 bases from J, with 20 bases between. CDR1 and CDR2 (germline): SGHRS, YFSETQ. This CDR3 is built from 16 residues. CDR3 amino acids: CASSPAPDTGHTEAFF. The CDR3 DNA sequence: TGCGCCAGCAGTCCGGCACCGGATACAGGGCACACTGAAGCTTTCTTT.

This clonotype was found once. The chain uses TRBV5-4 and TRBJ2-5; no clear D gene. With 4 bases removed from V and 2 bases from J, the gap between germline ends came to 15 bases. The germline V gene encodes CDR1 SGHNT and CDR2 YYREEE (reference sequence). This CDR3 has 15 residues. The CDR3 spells CASSLGSQGQETQYF. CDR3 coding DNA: TGTGCCAGCAGCCTAGGAAGTCAAGGGCAAGAGACCCAGTACTTC.

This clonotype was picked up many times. Here the CDR3 reads CASGETGTDTQYF. The CDR3 coding sequence is TGTGCCAGCGGCGAGACAGGGACAGATACGCAGTATTTT. The chain couples TRBV12-3 or TRBV12-4 to TRBJ2-3; 7 bases fit TRBD1. This CDR3 has 13 residues. Trimming cost V 8 bases and J 3 bases; bases outside gene matches: 5.

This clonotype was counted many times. The chain's CDR3 is CASSFERAESDQPQHF. CDR3 nucleotides: TGTGCCAGCAGCTTTGAACGGGCAGAATCTGATCAGCCCCAGCATTTT. The rearrangement links TRBV11-3 to TRBJ1-5; no clear D. This CDR3 spans 16 amino acids. The germline V and J ends were trimmed by 3 bases and 5 bases, with 17 bases remaining between them. Germline V gene lookup returns CDR1 SGHNT and CDR2 YENEEA.

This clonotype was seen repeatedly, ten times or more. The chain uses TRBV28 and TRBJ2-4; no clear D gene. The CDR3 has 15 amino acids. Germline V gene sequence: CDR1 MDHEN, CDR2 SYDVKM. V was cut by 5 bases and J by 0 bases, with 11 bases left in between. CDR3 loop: CASSPLQLAKNIQYF. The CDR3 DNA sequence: TGTGCCAGCAGTCCCCTCCAGCTAGCCAAAAACATTCAGTACTTC.

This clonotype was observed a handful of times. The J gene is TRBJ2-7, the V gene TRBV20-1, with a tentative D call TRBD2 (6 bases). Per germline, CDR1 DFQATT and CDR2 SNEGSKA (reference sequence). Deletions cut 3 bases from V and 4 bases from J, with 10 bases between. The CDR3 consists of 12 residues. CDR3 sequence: CSASASVYEQYF. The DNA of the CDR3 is TGCAGTGCTAGCGCTAGCGTATACGAGCAGTACTTC.

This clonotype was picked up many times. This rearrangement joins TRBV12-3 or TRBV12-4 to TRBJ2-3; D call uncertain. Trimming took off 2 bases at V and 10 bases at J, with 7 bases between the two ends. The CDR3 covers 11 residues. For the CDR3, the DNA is TGTGCCAGCAGTTTAAGTCGCGCGCAGTATTTT. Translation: CASSLSRAQYF.

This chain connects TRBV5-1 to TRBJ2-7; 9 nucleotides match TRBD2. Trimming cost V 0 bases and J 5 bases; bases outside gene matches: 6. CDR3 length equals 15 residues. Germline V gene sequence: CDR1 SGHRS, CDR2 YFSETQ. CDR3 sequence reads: CASSLGLAGTHEQYF. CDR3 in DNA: TGCGCCAGCAGCTTGGGCCTAGCGGGGACCCACGAGCAGTACTTC.

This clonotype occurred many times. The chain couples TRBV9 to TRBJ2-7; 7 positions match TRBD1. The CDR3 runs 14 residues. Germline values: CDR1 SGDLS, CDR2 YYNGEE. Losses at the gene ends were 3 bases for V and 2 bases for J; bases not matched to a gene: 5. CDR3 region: CASSEGQVAYEQYF. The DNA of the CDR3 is TGTGCCAGCAGCGAAGGACAGGTAGCCTACGAGCAGTACTTC.

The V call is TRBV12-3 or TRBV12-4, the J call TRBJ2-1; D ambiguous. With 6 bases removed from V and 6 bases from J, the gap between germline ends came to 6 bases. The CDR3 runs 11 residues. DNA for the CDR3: TGTGCCAGCAGATTACGCAATGAGCAGTTCTTC. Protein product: CASRLRNEQFF.

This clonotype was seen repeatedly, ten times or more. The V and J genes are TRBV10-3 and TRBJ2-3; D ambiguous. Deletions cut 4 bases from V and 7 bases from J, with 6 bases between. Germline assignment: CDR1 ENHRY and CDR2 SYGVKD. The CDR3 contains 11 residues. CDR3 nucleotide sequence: TGTGCCATCAGTGGAGTTAATACGCAGTATTTT. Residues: CAISGVNTQYF.

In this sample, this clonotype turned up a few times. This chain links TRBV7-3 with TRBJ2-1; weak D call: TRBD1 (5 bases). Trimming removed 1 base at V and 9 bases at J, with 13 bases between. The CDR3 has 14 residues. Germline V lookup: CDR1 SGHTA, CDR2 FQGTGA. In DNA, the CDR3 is TGTGCCAGCAGCTTAAGTCCAGGGAAGGCTGAGCAGTTCTTC. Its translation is CASSLSPGKAEQFF.

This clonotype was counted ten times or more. This CDR3 reads CASSLSSTGTAFF. The CDR3 DNA follows: TGTGCCAGCAGTTTATCCTCTACAGGGACAGCTTTCTTT. The chain has TRBV28 and TRBJ1-1, with D possibly being TRBD1 (6 bases). This CDR3 is built from 13 residues. The ends were cut back, 1 base at V and 10 bases at J, with 13 bases in the middle. Per germline, CDR1 MDHEN and CDR2 SYDVKM.

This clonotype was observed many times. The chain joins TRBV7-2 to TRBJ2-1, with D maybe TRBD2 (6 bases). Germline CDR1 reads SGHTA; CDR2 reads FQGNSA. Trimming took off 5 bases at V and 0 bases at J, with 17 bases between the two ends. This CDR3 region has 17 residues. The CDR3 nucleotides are TGTGCCAGCAGCCCGGACTCCCCAGCGGGCTCCTACAATGAGCAGTTCTTC. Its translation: CASSPDSPAGSYNEQFF.